The clone carrying this T cell receptor (beta chain) has a count of ten or more. This record belongs to a study of T cells after yellow fever vaccination. General study results and limits: CD4 and CD8 compartments shared a small share of clonotypes, likely from convergent recombination. Sequencing of sorted memory subsets on day 0 failed to detect almost all vaccine-responding clonotypes.

They built TCR cDNA with 5'RACE template switching, a step that put in a universal primer site and UMIs. TCRdb fed the 5' RACE reads into MiXCR, producing one record per CDR3 protein. The sample has roughly 56,000 distinct CDR3 sequences; 5.5% to 6% are singletons. In germline, CDR1 is SQVTM, CDR2 ANQGSEA. This CDR3 spans 12 amino acids. J gave up 5 bases and V 4 bases, and 4 bases lay outside the gene matches. This TCR was recovered from a young man who received the YFV17D yellow fever vaccine. The chain is built from TRBV29-1 and TRBJ1-2, with 7 bases that match TRBD1. The specimen was PBMCs, either bulk or a sorted T-cell subset (CD4+, CD8+, memory, or dextramer-sorted; not recorded which), collected on the day of the yellow fever booster vaccination. The CDR3 protein is CSVGGQLYGYTF. The CDR3 nucleotides read TGCAGCGTTGGGGGACAGTTGTATGGCTACACCTTC. Filled out from reference TRBV29-1 and TRBJ1-2, the complete variable domain reads SAVISQKPSRDICQRGTSLTIQCQVDSQVTMMFWYRQQPGQSLTLIATANQGSEATYESGFVIDKFPISRPNLTFSTLTVSNMSPEDSSIYLCSVGGQLYGYTFGSGTRLTVV.